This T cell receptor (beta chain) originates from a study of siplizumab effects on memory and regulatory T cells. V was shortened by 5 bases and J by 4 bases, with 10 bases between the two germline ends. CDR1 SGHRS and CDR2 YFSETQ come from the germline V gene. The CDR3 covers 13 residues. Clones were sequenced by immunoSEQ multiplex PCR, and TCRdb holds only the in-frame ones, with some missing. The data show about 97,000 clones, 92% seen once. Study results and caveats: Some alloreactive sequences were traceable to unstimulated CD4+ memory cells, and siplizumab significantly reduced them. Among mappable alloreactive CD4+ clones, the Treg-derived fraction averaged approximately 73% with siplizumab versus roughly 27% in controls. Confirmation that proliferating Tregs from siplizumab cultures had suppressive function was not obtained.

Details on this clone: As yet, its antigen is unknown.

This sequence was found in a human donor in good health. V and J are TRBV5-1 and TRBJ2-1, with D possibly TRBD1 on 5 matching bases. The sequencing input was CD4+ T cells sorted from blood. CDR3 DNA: TGCGCCAGCAGACAGGCGATTTACAATGAGCAGTTCTTC. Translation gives CASRQAIYNEQFF.